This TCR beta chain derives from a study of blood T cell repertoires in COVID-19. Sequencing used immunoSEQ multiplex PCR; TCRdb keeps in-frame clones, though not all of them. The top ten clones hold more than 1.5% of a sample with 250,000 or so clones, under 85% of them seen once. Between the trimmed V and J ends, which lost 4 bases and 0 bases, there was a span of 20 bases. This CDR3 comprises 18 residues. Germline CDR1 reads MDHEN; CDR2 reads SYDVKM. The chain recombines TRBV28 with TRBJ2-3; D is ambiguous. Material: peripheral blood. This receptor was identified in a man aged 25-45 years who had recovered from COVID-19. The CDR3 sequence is CASSSTKPQSVSTDTQYF. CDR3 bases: TGTGCCAGCAGTTCAACAAAACCCCAATCCGTTAGCACAGATACGCAGTATTTT.